A selection of T cell receptor beta chains follows, all from one sample in a study of T cells in Graves' hyperthyroidism and ophthalmopathy. TCRdb processed the multiplex PCR reads anew with MiXCR; each CDR3 protein has one entry. The sample has approximately 300,000 distinct CDR3 sequences, approximately 19% seen once. The source material was blood. Source of these receptors: a man aged 50 or older with Graves' ophthalmopathy. Both conserved end residues are part of each CDR3. Fields, in order: D gene, clone size, J gene, CDR3 length, V gene, CDR3 DNA, CDR3 protein. D genes are given only for firm matches. Rows give clone size only sometimes, using once, few, many, or a class for an expanded clone.

>TRBD2|few|TRBJ2-2|16|TRBV7-7
TGTGCTAGCAGCCGCGGACTAGCGGCGAACACCGGGGAGCTGTTTTTT
CASSRGLAANTGELFF
>.|many|TRBJ2-1|13|TRBV12-3/TRBV12-4
TGTGCCAGCAGCAGACCGGGACCTCGGGAGCAGTTCTTC
CASSRPGPREQFF
>.|few|TRBJ2-1|13|TRBV7-9
TGTGCCAGCAGCCATGCCTCGGGGAATGAGCAGTTCTTC
CASSHASGNEQFF
>.|.|TRBJ2-1|13|TRBV19
TGTGCCAGTACCCAGGGGCAGTACAATGAGCAGTTCTTC
CASTQGQYNEQFF
>TRBD1|.|TRBJ1-1|14|TRBV20-1
TGCAGTCTTCCCGGGACAGCGATGAACACTGAAGCTTTCTTT
CSLPGTAMNTEAFF
>.|once|TRBJ2-6|12|TRBV15
TGTGCCACCAGCGGTGGGGCCAACGTCCTGACTTTC
CATSGGANVLTF
>.|many|TRBJ2-2|14|TRBV11-2
TGTGCCAGCAGCAAAGCCAGGGCCACCGGGGAGCTGTTTTTT
CASSKARATGELFF
>TRBD2|.|TRBJ2-3|17|TRBV7-2
TGTGCCAGCAGCTCCCCCCCTAGCGGACCAATCACAGATACGCAGTATTTT
CASSSPPSGPITDTQYF
>.|.|TRBJ1-1|12|TRBV12-3/TRBV12-4
TGTGCCAGCAGTCCAGCGAGCACTGAAGCTTTCTTT
CASSPASTEAFF
>.|few|TRBJ1-6|14|TRBV20-1
TGCAGTGCTACTAACTCTGGGACGGGTTCACCCCTCCACTTT
CSATNSGTGSPLHF
>TRBD1|few|TRBJ2-5|18|TRBV7-9
TGTGCCAGCAGCTTATCTCCTCCTTGGACAGGTCGACAAGAGACCCAGTACTTC
CASSLSPPWTGRQETQYF
>.|few|TRBJ1-5|13|TRBV6-1
TGTGCCAGCAGTGAGACGGTAAATCAGCCCCAGCATTTT
CASSETVNQPQHF
>.|many|TRBJ1-5|15|TRBV7-2
TGTGCCAGCAGCCCCGGGTCATCTTCTGGGCAGCCCCAGCATTTT
CASSPGSSSGQPQHF
>.|.|TRBJ1-4|18|TRBV24-1
TGTGCCACCAGTGATGAAAGCTCCCGGGACTCGAGGAATGAAAAACTGTTTTTT
CATSDESSRDSRNEKLFF
>TRBD1|few|TRBJ1-2|15|TRBV15
TGTGCCACCAGCCCTATTGGGACAGGAGACTATGGCTACACCTTC
CATSPIGTGDYGYTF
>.|.|TRBJ1-5|16|TRBV12-3/TRBV12-4
TGTGCCAGCAGTTTAGTCGGAGAGAGTAGCAATCAGCCCCAGCATTTT
CASSLVGESSNQPQHF
>.|.|TRBJ2-1|15|TRBV6-6
TGTGCCAGCAGTTACTCCCGAGCGGAGAACAATGAGCAGTTCTTC
CASSYSRAENNEQFF
>TRBD1|many|TRBJ2-7|14|TRBV20-1
TGCAGTGCCGAGGGGGGACAGGGGGCCTACGAGCAGTACTTC
CSAEGGQGAYEQYF
>.|.|TRBJ2-5|15|TRBV5-1
TGCGCCAGCAGCTCCGGGACTCAAGGGGCAGAGACCCAGTACTTC
CASSSGTQGAETQYF
>TRBD1|.|TRBJ1-5|12|TRBV29-1
TGCAGCGTTGGGACAGGGGGGCAGCCCCAGCATTTT
CSVGTGGQPQHF
>.|few|TRBJ1-1|16|TRBV9
TGTGCCAGCAGCGTAGTTAGGTTCGGGGGAAACACTGAAGCTTTCTTT
CASSVVRFGGNTEAFF
>TRBD1|many|TRBJ2-3|14|TRBV18
TGTGCCAGCTCACCGGTACAGGGGACAGATACGCAGTATTTT
CASSPVQGTDTQYF
>TRBD2|.|TRBJ2-5|15|TRBV30
TGTGCCTGGAGTGCAGCGGGGATACCCCGAGGGACCCAGTACTTC
CAWSAAGIPRGTQYF
>.|many|TRBJ1-3|15|TRBV3-1
TGTGCCAGCAGCCAAGGTACCACGACTGGAAACACCATATATTTT
CASSQGTTTGNTIYF
>TRBD1|.|TRBJ2-7|15|TRBV11-2
TGTGCCAGCAGCTTCCCAGGACAGGGGAAGAACGAGCAGTACTTC
CASSFPGQGKNEQYF
>.|many|TRBJ1-1|12|TRBV20-1
TGCAGTGCCCTTCAACCGAACACTGAAGCTTTCTTT
CSALQPNTEAFF
>TRBD1|many|TRBJ2-2|15|TRBV14
TGTGCCAGCAGACGACAGGGGGCGGGCACCGGGGAGCTGTTTTTT
CASRRQGAGTGELFF
>.|few|TRBJ2-7|12|TRBV27
TGTGCCAGCAGTATGCGGGGCTCCGAGCAGTACTTC
CASSMRGSEQYF
>.|.|TRBJ1-2|17|TRBV5-4
TGTGCCAGCAGCTTGGCCTTTCGGAGAGGGCAGACCTATGGCTACACCTTC
CASSLAFRRGQTYGYTF
>.|few|TRBJ2-3|14|TRBV5-1
TGCGCCAGCAGCAGGCGGAGATCCACAGATACGCAGTATTTT
CASSRRRSTDTQYF
>.|many|TRBJ2-7|15|TRBV5-1
TGCGCCAGCAGCTCCTCAGGTAGGAGCCCCTACGAGCAGTACTTC
CASSSSGRSPYEQYF
>TRBD2|.|TRBJ2-3|15|TRBV20-1
TGCAGTGCTAGAGATGGCGGGAGAAGGGCAGATACGCAGTATTTT
CSARDGGRRADTQYF
>TRBD1|few|TRBJ1-2|14|TRBV28
TGTGCCAGCAGTTCGGGACAGCCCTTCTATGGCTACACCTTC
CASSSGQPFYGYTF
>TRBD2|many|TRBJ2-1|15|TRBV7-2
TGTGCCAGCAGCTTAGAAGCGGGAGGTTATAATGAGCAGTTCTTC
CASSLEAGGYNEQFF
>.|.|TRBJ2-1|14|TRBV20-1
TGCAGTGCTAGACGGGGTGATCTGGACAATGAGCAGTTCTTC
CSARRGDLDNEQFF
>.|many|TRBJ2-1|16|TRBV5-8
TGTGCCAGCAGCTCGAAGATGACGAGCTCCTACAATGAGCAGTTCTTC
CASSSKMTSSYNEQFF
>.|few|TRBJ2-7|16|TRBV6-1
TGTGCCAGCAGTACCCCTTTAGGCGGTACTCTTTACGAGCAGTACTTC
CASSTPLGGTLYEQYF
>.|few|TRBJ2-6|16|TRBV28
TGTGCCAGCAGCAAGACCCCTGCGACAGGGGCCAACGTCCTGACTTTC
CASSKTPATGANVLTF
>TRBD2|.|TRBJ2-5|17|TRBV7-9
TGTGCCAGCAGCTTAGTACTAGCGGGAGGGTCCCAAGAGACCCAGTACTTC
CASSLVLAGGSQETQYF
>.|many|TRBJ2-5|16|TRBV9
TGTGCCAGCAGCGTAGGTGTCAGCCCCGTAGGAGAGACCCAGTACTTC
CASSVGVSPVGETQYF
>.|.|TRBJ1-5|14|TRBV19
TGTGCCAGTACCTACAGGGAGGGATATCAGCCCCAGCATTTT
CASTYREGYQPQHF
>.|.|TRBJ1-2|15|TRBV9
TGTGCCAGCAGCGTAGCTGCACAGGGACCATATGGCTACACCTTC
CASSVAAQGPYGYTF